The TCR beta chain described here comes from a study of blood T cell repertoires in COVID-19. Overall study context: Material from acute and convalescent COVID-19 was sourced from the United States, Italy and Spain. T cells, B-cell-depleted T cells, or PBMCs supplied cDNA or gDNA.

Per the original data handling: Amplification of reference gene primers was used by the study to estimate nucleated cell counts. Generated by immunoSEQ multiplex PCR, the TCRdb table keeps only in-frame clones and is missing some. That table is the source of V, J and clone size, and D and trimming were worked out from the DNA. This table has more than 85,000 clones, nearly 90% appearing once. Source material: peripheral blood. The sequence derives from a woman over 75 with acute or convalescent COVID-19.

CDR3 residues: CASRKSRQGSGGYTF. CDR3 sequence (DNA): TGTGCCAGCAGAAAATCTCGACAGGGCTCGGGGGGCTACACCTTC. V gene TRBV6-5 combines with J gene TRBJ1-2; 7 nucleotides match TRBD1. Trimming at V came to 6 bases and at J to 8 bases, leaving 15 bases not matched to a gene. Germline CDR1 reads MNHEY; CDR2 reads SVGAGI. The CDR3 has 15 amino acids.